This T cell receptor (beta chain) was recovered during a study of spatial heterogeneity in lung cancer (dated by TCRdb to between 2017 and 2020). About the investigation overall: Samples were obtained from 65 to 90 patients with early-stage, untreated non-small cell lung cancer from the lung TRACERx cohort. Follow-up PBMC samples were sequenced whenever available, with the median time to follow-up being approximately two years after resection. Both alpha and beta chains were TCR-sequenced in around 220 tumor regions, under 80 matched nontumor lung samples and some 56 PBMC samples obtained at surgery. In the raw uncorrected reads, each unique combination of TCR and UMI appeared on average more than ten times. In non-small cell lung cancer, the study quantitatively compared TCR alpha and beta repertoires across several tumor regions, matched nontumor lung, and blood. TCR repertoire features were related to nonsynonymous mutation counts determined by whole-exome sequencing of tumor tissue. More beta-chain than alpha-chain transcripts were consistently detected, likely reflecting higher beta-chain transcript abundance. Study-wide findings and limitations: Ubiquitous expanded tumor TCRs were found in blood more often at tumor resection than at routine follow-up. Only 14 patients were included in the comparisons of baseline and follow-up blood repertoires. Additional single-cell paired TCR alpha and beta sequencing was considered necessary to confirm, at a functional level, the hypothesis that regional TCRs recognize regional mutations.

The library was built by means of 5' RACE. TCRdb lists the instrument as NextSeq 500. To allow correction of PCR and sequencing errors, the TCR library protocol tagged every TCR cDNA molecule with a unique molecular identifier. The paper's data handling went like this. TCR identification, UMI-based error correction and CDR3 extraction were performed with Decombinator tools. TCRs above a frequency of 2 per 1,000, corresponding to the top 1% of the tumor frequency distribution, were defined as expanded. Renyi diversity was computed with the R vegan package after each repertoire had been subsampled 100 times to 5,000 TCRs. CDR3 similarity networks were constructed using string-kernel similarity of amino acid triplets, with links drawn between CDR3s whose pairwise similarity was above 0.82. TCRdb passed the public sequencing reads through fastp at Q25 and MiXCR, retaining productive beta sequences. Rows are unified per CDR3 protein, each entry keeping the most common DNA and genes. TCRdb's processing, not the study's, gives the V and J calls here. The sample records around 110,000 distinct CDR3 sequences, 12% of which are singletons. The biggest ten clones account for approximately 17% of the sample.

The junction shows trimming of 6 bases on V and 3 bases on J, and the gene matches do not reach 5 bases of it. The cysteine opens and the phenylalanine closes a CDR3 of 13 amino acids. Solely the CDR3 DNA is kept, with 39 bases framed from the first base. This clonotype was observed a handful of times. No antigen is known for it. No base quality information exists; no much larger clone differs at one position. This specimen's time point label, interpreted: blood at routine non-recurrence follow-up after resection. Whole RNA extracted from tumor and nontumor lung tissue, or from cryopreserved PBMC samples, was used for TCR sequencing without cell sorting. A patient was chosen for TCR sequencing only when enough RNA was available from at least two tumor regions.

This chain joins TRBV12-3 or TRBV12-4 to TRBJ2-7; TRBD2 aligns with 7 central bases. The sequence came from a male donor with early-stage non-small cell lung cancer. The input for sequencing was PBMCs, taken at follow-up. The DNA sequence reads TGTGCCAGCAGGCTGGGGGGGGGCTACGAGCAGTACTTC. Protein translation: CASRLGGGYEQYF.